The 22 T cell receptor beta chains below were found in one sample sequenced in a study of cytomegalovirus exposure and HLA in healthy donors. PCR used 60 Vbeta primers and 13 Jbeta primers. Profiled with immunoSEQ multiplex PCR; TCRdb holds only in-frame clones, not every one. The data contain about 160,000 clones, 70% to 80% of them seen just once; the ten biggest clones take up less than 2%. Specimen: PBMCs. Receptor source: a man aged 35 to 55 in good health and CMV-seronegative.

This clone was seen only once. This chain connects TRBV7-9 to TRBJ2-2, with D hard to call. The CDR3 has 15 amino acids. Germline-derived CDR1 and CDR2 are SEHNR and FQNEAQ (reference sequence). V was shortened by 9 bases and J by 6 bases, with 20 bases between the two germline ends. CDR3 region: CASESTTILAGELFF. The CDR3 region has the DNA TGTGCCAGTGAGAGTACGACAATCTTAGCCGGGGAGCTGTTTTTT.

This clone has only a few counts. The CDR3 sequence: CASSSREMDMNTEAFF. CDR3 DNA sequence: TGCGCCAGCAGCTCCCGGGAGATGGACATGAACACTGAAGCTTTCTTT. The chain recombines TRBV4-1 with TRBJ1-1; D is perhaps TRBD1 (5 bases). Germline CDR1 and CDR2: MGHRA and YSYEKL. This CDR3 has 16 amino acids. V shed 5 bases and J shed 0 bases, with 16 bases lying between them.

The chain links TRBV7-3 to TRBJ1-2; 10 bases match TRBD1. V was clipped by 6 bases and J by 5 bases; unmatched bases: 12. The germline V gene encodes CDR1 SGHTA and CDR2 FQGTGA. This CDR3 has 16 amino acids. CDR3 sequence (DNA): TGTGCCAGCAGTTATTCCGGGACAGGGGCTATGTATGGCTACACCTTC. It yields the protein CASSYSGTGAMYGYTF.

With regard to this clone: The identical CDR3 is also encoded by other nucleotide sequences in the sample. The gene calls are TRBV5-1 and TRBJ2-3; 8 positions agree with TRBD1. Per the germline V gene, CDR1 is SGHRS and CDR2 is YFSETQ. The CDR3 has 14 amino acids. The V and J ends lost 0 bases and 4 bases, in that order; junction bases with no gene match: 1. CDR3 protein: CASSLAGGADTQYF. CDR3 bases: TGCGCCAGCAGCTTGGCAGGGGGCGCAGATACGCAGTATTTT. Using reference TRBV5-1 and TRBJ2-3 for the parts outside the CDR3, the full variable domain is KAGVTQTPRYLIKTRGQQVTLSCSPISGHRSVSWYQQTPGQGLQFLFEYFSETQRNKGNFPGRFSGRQFSNSRSEMNVSTLELGDSALYLCASSLAGGADTQYFGPGTRLTVL.

This clone was counted only a few times. This chain connects TRBV29-1 to TRBJ1-2; 7 nucleotides match TRBD1. The V segment lost 8 bases and the J segment 1 base; nucleotides outside the gene matches: 4. CDR1 is SQVTM, CDR2 ANQGSEA, per germline. The CDR3 has 12 amino acids. The CDR3 nucleotides are TGCAGCTCGACAGGGCTTAACTATGGCTACACCTTC. Translation: CSSTGLNYGYTF.

A word on this clone: Mismatch with germline at one junction end may stem from a read error. The rearrangement uses TRBV7-9 and TRBJ1-1, with TRBD1 identical over 9 bases. CDR1 and CDR2 (germline): SEHNR, FQNEAQ (reference sequence). The CDR3 sequence is 13 residues long. CDR3: CSSSAQGATEAFF. DNA of the CDR3: TGTTCCAGCAGCGCACAGGGGGCCACTGAAGCTTTCTTT. The full variable domain, with the rest looked up from reference TRBV7-9 and TRBJ1-1, is DTGVSQNPRHKITKRGQNVTFRCDPISEHNRLYWYRQTLGQGPEFLTYFQNEAQLEKSRLLSDRFSAERPKGSFSTLEIQRTEQGDSAMYLCSSSAQGATEAFFGQGTRLTVV.

For this clone: At one boundary the junction diverges from the germline segment, which might be a read error. The chain carries TRBV23-1 and TRBJ2-4; maybe TRBD1 (6 bases). TRBV23-1 is sorted into the ORF group, with uncertain function. The CDR3 sequence is 20 residues long. The DNA for the CDR3 is TGCGCCAGCAGTCGGTCCCTCGCCTTCGGGACAACCTTAGCCAAAAACAGTCAGTACTTC. Translated: CASSRSLAFGTTLAKNSQYF.

This rearrangement joins TRBV6-6 to TRBJ2-1; 7 bases are shared with TRBD1. The CDR3 consists of 15 residues. The J segment lost 2 bases and the V segment lost 2 bases, leaving 3 bases of the junction unmatched. CDR1 is MNHNY, CDR2 SVGAGI, per germline (reference sequence). The CDR3 DNA follows: TGTGCCAGCAGTTACCCCGACAGGGCCTACAATGAGCAGTTCTTC. Residues: CASSYPDRAYNEQFF.

The rearrangement links TRBV15 to TRBJ1-2; tentatively, D is TRBD1 (5 bases). This CDR3 comprises 13 residues. Looked up from germline, CDR1 is LNHNV and CDR2 is YYDKDF (reference sequence). Trimming removed 5 bases from V and 3 bases from J, with 10 bases in between. CDR3 coding DNA: TGTGCCACCAGCGGGGGGGTACACTATGGCTACACCTTC. Protein: CATSGGVHYGYTF. The whole variable domain, filled in from reference TRBV15 and TRBJ1-2, reads DAMVIQNPRYQVTQFGKPVTLSCSQTLNHNVMYWYQQKSSQAPKLLFHYYDKDFNNEADTPDNFQSRRPNTSFCFLDIRSPGLGDTAMYLCATSGGVHYGYTFGSGTRLTVV.

The genes are TRBV5-4 and TRBJ1-3; D is undetermined. The V and J ends lost 2 bases and 1 base respectively, with 13 bases between them. CDR1 SGHNT and CDR2 YYREEE come from the germline V gene (reference sequence). CDR3 size: 16 residues. The CDR3 DNA sequence: TGTGCCAGCAGCTTTTTTTCGTTGGCTTCTGGAAACACCATATATTTT. This codes for CASSFFSLASGNTIYF.

This rearrangement joins TRBV2 to TRBJ2-1; D is possibly TRBD1 (6 bases). CDR3 length: 14 residues. Trimming cost V 8 bases and J 5 bases, with 16 bases left between them. Germline V gene lookup returns CDR1 SNHLY and CDR2 FYNNEI. CDR3 sequence reads: CASVRTVHNNEQFF. As DNA, the CDR3 is TGTGCCAGCGTTAGGACAGTTCACAACAATGAGCAGTTCTTC.

The CDR3 loop is CASSFGQLKDSQYF. The DNA for the CDR3 is TGTGCCAGCAGTTTTGGGCAGCTCAAGGACAGTCAGTACTTC. The genes are TRBV28 and TRBJ2-4; the D gene is possibly TRBD1 (6 bases). Germline-derived CDR1 and CDR2 are MDHEN and SYDVKM. V gave up 3 bases and J gave up 12 bases, with 18 bases separating them. The CDR3 runs 14 residues.

The chain couples TRBV7-9 to TRBJ2-2; a weak D match, TRBD1 (5 bases). Between the trimmed V and J ends, which lost 4 bases and 6 bases, there was a span of 21 bases. There are 17 residues in the CDR3. From germline, CDR1 is SEHNR and CDR2 FQNEAQ (reference sequence). This CDR3 reads CASSSPPARVEAGELFF. The CDR3 coding sequence is TGTGCCAGCAGCTCCCCCCCCGCCAGGGTGGAAGCCGGGGAGCTGTTTTTT.

The V call is TRBV6-6, the J call TRBJ1-5; 7 nucleotides agree with TRBD1. V shed 2 bases, J shed 3 bases, and the junction held 4 bases outside the gene matches. The CDR3 loop spans 15 amino acids. The germline gives CDR1 MNHNY, CDR2 SVGAGI (reference sequence). As DNA, the CDR3 is TGTGCCAGCAGTTACGGGACAGAATTCAATCAGCCCCAGCATTTT. This gives the protein CASSYGTEFNQPQHF.

The chain links TRBV27 to TRBJ2-5; TRBD2 is a possible D gene (5 bases). Germline V CDR1 and CDR2: MNHEY, SMNVEV (reference sequence). Between the trimmed V and J ends, which lost 7 bases and 2 bases, there was a span of 20 bases. The CDR3 has 16 amino acids. The CDR3, as DNA: TGTGCCAGCAAGATAAGAGGAGCGGAGTCACAAGAGACCCAGTACTTC. Translation gives CASKIRGAESQETQYF.

The chain combines TRBV7-9 with TRBJ2-3, with D tentatively TRBD2 (6 bases). The CDR3 has 16 residues. Germline V CDR1 and CDR2: SEHNR, FQNEAQ (reference sequence). Between the trimmed V and J ends, which lost 5 bases and 4 bases, there was a span of 19 bases. The chain's CDR3 is CASSPLLWGVPDTQYF. The CDR3, as DNA: TGTGCCAGCAGCCCACTCCTTTGGGGGGTCCCAGATACGCAGTATTTT.

The chain employs TRBV14 and TRBJ2-7; TRBD1 is a possible D gene (5 bases). Germline V gene data show CDR1 as SGHDN and CDR2 as FVKESK. The CDR3 is 18 amino acids. With 1 base removed from V and 5 bases from J, the gap between germline ends came to 24 bases. The CDR3 loop is CASSQGRAGWRLVHEQYF. Here the CDR3 DNA reads TGTGCCAGCAGCCAAGGAAGGGCAGGGTGGCGGTTGGTTCACGAGCAGTACTTC.

The rearrangement joins TRBV19 to TRBJ2-5; D is uncertain. Germline V gene sequence: CDR1 LNHDA, CDR2 SQIVND (reference sequence). V lost 5 bases and J lost 0, with 13 bases in between. This CDR3 spans 15 amino acids. The CDR3 DNA follows: TGTGCCAGTAGTCCCATCGACACGAACCAAGAGACCCAGTACTTC. It translates to CASSPIDTNQETQYF.

This clone has just a few counts. CDR3 DNA sequence: TGTGCCACCAGCAGGGGGGGTATTTTCAGCCAAGAGACCCAGTACTTC. Translation gives CATSRGGIFSQETQYF. This chain joins TRBV15 and TRBJ2-5; a possible D gene is TRBD2 (6 bases). V lost 3 bases to trimming and J lost 1 base, with 15 bases between them. Germline V gives CDR1 LNHNV, CDR2 YYDKDF (reference sequence). The CDR3 is 16 residues long.

V gene TRBV2 combines with J gene TRBJ2-7, with 10 nucleotides matching TRBD1. Germline V CDR1 and CDR2: SNHLY, FYNNEI. V trimming: 6 bases; J trimming: 5 bases; junction bases outside the gene matches: 4. CDR3 size: 13 residues. CDR3 nucleotides: TGTGCCAGCAGCCAGGACAGGGGGAACGAGCAGTACTTC. This encodes CASSQDRGNEQYF.

A few counts support this clone. DNA of the CDR3: TGCGCCAGCAGTCCGGTGGGAGGGCCTAACGGGGAGCTGTTTTTT. Translating gives CASSPVGGPNGELFF. The chain uses TRBV4-1 and TRBJ2-2; TRBD2 matches at 7 bases. With V trimmed by 6 bases and J by 7 bases, 11 bases remained unmatched. Germline V gives CDR1 MGHRA, CDR2 YSYEKL. This CDR3 is built from 15 residues.

This clone has just a few counts. The V and J genes are TRBV28 and TRBJ1-1; the match to TRBD1 covers 10 bases. Germline CDR1 is MDHEN and CDR2 is SYDVKM. J was trimmed by 10 bases and V by 4 bases; bases with no gene match: 12. The CDR3 covers 15 residues. The DNA for the CDR3 is TGTGCCAGCAGTTCACCGACAGGGGGCGATAGTAGAGCTTTCTTT. Encoded protein: CASSSPTGGDSRAFF.